The next 16 T cell receptor beta chains were all read from a single sample in a study of human T cells and chemical hapten exposure. TCRdb used MiXCR to reprocess the RACE reads, holding one entry per CDR3 protein. The table shows approximately 260,000 distinct CDR3 sequences, with around 7% occurring only once. Time point defined: pre-sensitization, week 0. Treatment given: therapeutic diphenylcyclopropenone sensitization with weekly scalp DPC. This specimen was whole blood, taken in connection with sensitization to the hapten diphenylcyclopropenone (DPC). These receptors were collected from a man aged 18 to 29 with alopecia areata. Some clones in this sample may be carry-over from other donors' samples.

This clonotype has a handful of counts. J is TRBJ2-1 and V is TRBV11-1; D might be TRBD1 (5 bases). This CDR3 is built from 14 residues. From germline, CDR1 is SGHAT and CDR2 FQDESV (reference sequence). V lost 5 bases and J lost 5, with 13 bases in between. The CDR3 region has the DNA TGTGCCAGCAGCGGACAACGCCTTGACAATGAGCAGTTCTTC. Translating gives CASSGQRLDNEQFF.

The chain is built from TRBV15 and TRBJ2-5; D may match TRBD1 or TRBD2 (5 bases each). The length of the CDR3 is 13 residues. V lost 7 bases and J lost 7, with 16 bases in between. CDR1 LNHNV and CDR2 YYDKDF come from the germline V gene (reference sequence). The CDR3 protein is CATTLMGVGTQYF. In DNA form, the CDR3 reads TGTGCCACCACCCTGATGGGGGTGGGGACCCAGTACTTC.

This clonotype has a count of ten or more. V is TRBV5-1 and J is TRBJ1-5; D is unclear. The CDR3 extends over 13 amino acids. With 1 base removed from V and 9 bases from J, the gap between germline ends came to 11 bases. Germline V gene sequence: CDR1 SGHRS, CDR2 YFSETQ. CDR3 in DNA: TGCGCCAGCAGCTTGTACGGAGGACGGCCCCAGCATTTT. It yields the protein CASSLYGGRPQHF.

In this sample, this clonotype turned up a few times. The DNA of the CDR3 is TGTGCCAGCAGCTATTCAAGCTTGGGAAACACCATATATTTT. Amino acid sequence: CASSYSSLGNTIYF. The rearrangement links TRBV7-6 to TRBJ1-3; D remains unclear. The V gene lost 4 bases and the J gene lost 4 bases, with 11 bases spanning the gap. CDR1 and CDR2 from the germline V gene are SGHVS and FNYEAQ. CDR3 length equals 14 residues.

This clonotype appeared many times. This sequence joins TRBV5-1 and TRBJ2-4; 12 bases agree with TRBD2. CDR3 length: 17 residues. Germline V gene data show CDR1 as SGHRS and CDR2 as YFSETQ. Losses at the gene ends were 2 bases for V and 6 bases for J; bases not matched to a gene: 9. This CDR3 is CASSFRTSGVLGNIQYF. CDR3 bases: TGCGCCAGCAGCTTTAGGACTAGCGGGGTTCTAGGAAACATTCAGTACTTC. Drawing the rest from reference TRBV5-1 and TRBJ2-4, the complete variable domain is KAGVTQTPRYLIKTRGQQVTLSCSPISGHRSVSWYQQTPGQGLQFLFEYFSETQRNKGNFPGRFSGRQFSNSRSEMNVSTLELGDSALYLCASSFRTSGVLGNIQYFGAGTRLSVL.

This clonotype came up many times. This sequence joins TRBV28 and TRBJ2-7; perhaps TRBD2 as D (6 bases). Germline assignment: CDR1 MDHEN and CDR2 SYDVKM. CDR3 length: 13 residues. With 10 bases removed from V and 3 bases from J, the gap between germline ends came to 16 bases. DNA of the CDR3: TGTGCCACCTCATCCGGGAGCCGCTACGAGCAGTACTTC. Its translation: CATSSGSRYEQYF.

This chain connects TRBV6-5 to TRBJ1-5; a weak D match, TRBD1 (5 bases). This CDR3 contains 15 residues. Germline loops: CDR1 MNHEY, CDR2 SVGAGI. The germline V and J ends were trimmed by 2 bases and 5 bases, with 13 bases remaining between them. The CDR3 loop is CASSYGPGSHQPQHF. The DNA for the CDR3 is TGTGCCAGCAGTTACGGGCCAGGGTCGCATCAGCCCCAGCATTTT.

This clonotype was counted ten times or more. The J gene is TRBJ2-3, the V gene TRBV5-1; 15 bases are shared with TRBD2. The CDR3 runs 16 residues. The trim removed 5 bases at V and 3 bases at J, leaving 4 bases unmatched. Looked up from germline, CDR1 is SGHRS and CDR2 is YFSETQ. The CDR3 is CASSWTSGGVTDTQYF. Here the CDR3 DNA reads TGCGCCAGCAGTTGGACTAGCGGGGGGGTGACAGATACGCAGTATTTT.

The chain employs TRBV4-3 and TRBJ2-1; 12 bases map to TRBD1. The germline V gene encodes CDR1 LGHNA and CDR2 YSLEER. Trimming removed 0 bases from V and 8 bases from J; junction bases left unmatched: 11. The CDR3 has 18 residues. Written as DNA, the CDR3 is TGCGCCAGCAGCCAAGAGGCCCCGGGACAGGGGGCAAGGGATGAGCAGTTCTTC. It translates to CASSQEAPGQGARDEQFF.

This clonotype was recorded at least ten times. The rearrangement uses TRBV2 and TRBJ1-4; 8 bases are a match to TRBD1. The germline gives CDR1 SNHLY, CDR2 FYNNEI. V gave up 6 bases and J gave up 8 bases; unmatched junction bases: 8. CDR3 length equals 14 residues. CDR3 sequence (DNA): TGTGCCAGCAGCGCCGGGACAGGACGCGAAAAACTGTTTTTT. Amino acid sequence: CASSAGTGREKLFF.

This clonotype has more than one count but fewer than ten. The chain uses TRBV29-1 and TRBJ2-6, with a weak D call TRBD1 (6 bases). Germline CDR1 SQVTM, CDR2 ANQGSEA. The CDR3 loop spans 14 amino acids. V was shortened by 4 bases and J by 0 bases, with 7 bases between the two germline ends. CDR3 residues: CSVGGGSGANVLTF. The CDR3 nucleotides read TGCAGCGTTGGAGGGGGCTCTGGGGCCAACGTCCTGACTTTC.

This clonotype was seen at least ten times. This chain links TRBV28 with TRBJ2-1; TRBD2 might be the D (5 bases). Germline loops: CDR1 MDHEN, CDR2 SYDVKM. V lost 5 bases and J 4 bases, leaving 12 bases between the germline ends. The CDR3 length is 14 residues. CDR3: CASSGISGYNEQFF. The CDR3 coding sequence is TGTGCCAGCAGTGGAATATCGGGGTACAATGAGCAGTTCTTC.

This clonotype was found a few times. The chain employs TRBV28 and TRBJ2-7; the match to TRBD2 covers 10 bases. Per the germline V gene, CDR1 is MDHEN and CDR2 is SYDVKM. The V gene end was trimmed by 5 bases and the J gene end by 6 bases; junction bases not matched to a gene: 13. The CDR3 consists of 16 residues. In nucleotides, the CDR3 is TGTGCCAGCAGTCCCGAGCGGGGGGGCGTCCGTCGCGAGCAGTACTTC. Translated: CASSPERGGVRREQYF.

At least ten counts were recorded for this clonotype. The V call is TRBV6-2 or TRBV6-3, the J call TRBJ2-7; 7 bases fit TRBD1. Per germline, CDR1 MNHEY and CDR2 SVGEGT. The J segment lost 6 bases and the V segment lost 5 bases, leaving 19 bases of the junction unmatched. The CDR3 has 17 amino acids. The CDR3 is CASSQRGPRGRVGEQYV. The CDR3 DNA follows: TGTGCCAGCAGTCAAAGGGGACCAAGGGGGCGTGTGGGCGAGCAGTACGTC.

The V gene is TRBV2, the J gene TRBJ2-2, with a weak D call TRBD1 (5 bases). CDR1 SNHLY and CDR2 FYNNEI come from the germline V gene. The CDR3 has 15 residues. Trimming removed 1 base at V and 0 bases at J, with 6 bases between. The CDR3 coding sequence is TGTGCCAGCAGTGAAGAACAGGCGAACACCGGGGAGCTGTTTTTT. It codes for CASSEEQANTGELFF.

This clonotype came up a few times. The rearrangement uses TRBV28 and TRBJ1-3; TRBD1 agrees at 8 bases. The CDR3 consists of 17 residues. In germline, CDR1 is MDHEN, CDR2 SYDVKM. V was clipped by 2 bases and J by 0 bases; unmatched bases: 6. The CDR3 DNA follows: TGTGCCAGCAGTTTAGGCAGGGGGCCAAGCTCTGGAAACACCATATATTTT. It specifies CASSLGRGPSSGNTIYF.